A selection of T cell receptor beta chains follows, all from one sample in a study of identical twins. TCRdb passed the 5' RACE reads through MiXCR, listing each CDR3 protein once. The table lists roughly 690,000 distinct CDR3 sequences, around 20% of them singletons. The sample also formed part of further work on T cells expressing NK-cell markers.

The sequenced sample was PBMCs. These receptors were taken from a woman under 30 in good health. CDR3s include the opening cysteine and the closing phenylalanine or tryptophan. The D gene is left open where the match is weak. Rows may omit the clone size; those that give it use once, few, many or a size class.

CDR3nt	CDR3aa	v_gene	j_gene	d_gene	abundance
TGCAGCGTTGAAGGGGCCCTTGGGACAGAATTAGCCAAAAACATTCAGTACTTC	CSVEGALGTELAKNIQYF	TRBV29-1	TRBJ2-4	TRBD1	-
TGTGCCAGCAGCCAGACGGGAAATCAGCCCCAGCATTTT	CASSQTGNQPQHF	TRBV3-1	TRBJ1-5	-	-
TGTGCCAGCACTTCCAATACCGGGGAGAGGGGCTACACCTTC	CASTSNTGERGYTF	TRBV2	TRBJ1-2	-	many
TGTGCCACCAGCAGAGATCCCACAGACAATCAGCCCCAGCATTTT	CATSRDPTDNQPQHF	TRBV15	TRBJ1-5	-	many
TGCGCCAGCAGCGAGGACCCTTCGAACGGGGAGCTGTTTTTT	CASSEDPSNGELFF	TRBV5-1	TRBJ2-2	-	many
TGTGCCACAACCGGGACTAGCGGAACCCCAGGGACCTACGAGCAGTACTTC	CATTGTSGTPGTYEQYF	TRBV10-3	TRBJ2-7	TRBD2	-
TGCAGTGCTATCAGGGTAAAGGAGACCCAGTACTTC	CSAIRVKETQYF	TRBV20-1	TRBJ2-5	-	few
TGCAGTGCTAGAGATCTGGGGCAGCCCCAGCATTTT	CSARDLGQPQHF	TRBV20-1	TRBJ1-5	-	many
TGTGCCAGCAGCCCCGGGACAGCCTACGAGCAGTACTTC	CASSPGTAYEQYF	TRBV12-3/TRBV12-4	TRBJ2-7	TRBD1	many
TGCGCCAGCAGCCAAGATCGGAGGCAGATGGGCTATGGCTACACCTTC	CASSQDRRQMGYGYTF	TRBV4-3	TRBJ1-2	-	few
TGCAGTGCTAGAGATCTTCTGGTAGCGGGTGCCCAAGAGACCCAGTACTTC	CSARDLLVAGAQETQYF	TRBV20-1	TRBJ2-5	TRBD2	many
TGTGCCAGCAGTTTAGTTGGGGGGAAGGATCAGCCCCAGCATTTT	CASSLVGGKDQPQHF	TRBV12-3/TRBV12-4	TRBJ1-5	-	few
TGTGCCAGTGCAGAGGGGGCGACAGATACGCAGTATTTT	CASAEGATDTQYF	TRBV6-1	TRBJ2-3	TRBD1	few
TGTGCCAGCAGTTCGACAGGACTGAACACTGAAGCTTTCTTT	CASSSTGLNTEAFF	TRBV12-3/TRBV12-4	TRBJ1-1	-	many
TGTGCCAGCAGTTCCAACGCTTGGGGATGGGGCACAGATACGCAGTATTTT	CASSSNAWGWGTDTQYF	TRBV7-9	TRBJ2-3	-	-
TGTGCCAGCACGACTAGCGGATCTTTGGAGCAGTACTTC	CASTTSGSLEQYF	TRBV27	TRBJ2-7	TRBD2	few
TGTGCCAGCAGTTACGAGAATACGCAGTATTTT	CASSYENTQYF	TRBV6-5	TRBJ2-3	-	few
TGCAGTGCTAGCCTGGATAGCAATCAGCCCCAGCATTTT	CSASLDSNQPQHF	TRBV20-1	TRBJ1-5	-	few
TGTGCCAGCAGCTGGGGACAGCGCGCTACTAGGAGCTCCTACGAGCAGTACTTC	CASSWGQRATRSSYEQYF	TRBV5-5	TRBJ2-7	TRBD1	-
TGTGCCAGCAGCCAAGAGTCAGACTCCTACGAGCAGTACTTC	CASSQESDSYEQYF	TRBV14	TRBJ2-7	-	-
TGTGCCAGCAAGATGACTAGCGGCAATGAGCAGTTCTTC	CASKMTSGNEQFF	TRBV2	TRBJ2-1	TRBD2	-
TGTGCCAGCACTACTAGCGGGAGTGTGTCGAGGACCCAGTACTTC	CASTTSGSVSRTQYF	TRBV3-1	TRBJ2-5	TRBD2	few